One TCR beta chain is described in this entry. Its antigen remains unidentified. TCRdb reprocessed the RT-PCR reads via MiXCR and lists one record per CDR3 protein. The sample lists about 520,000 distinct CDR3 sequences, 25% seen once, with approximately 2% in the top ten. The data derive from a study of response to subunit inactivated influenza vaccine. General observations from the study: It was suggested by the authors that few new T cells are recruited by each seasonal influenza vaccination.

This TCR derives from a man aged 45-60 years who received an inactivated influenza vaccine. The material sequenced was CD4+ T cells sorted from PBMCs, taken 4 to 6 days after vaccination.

The CDR3 DNA reads as TGTGCCAGCACCTCAACTGGGTCCCTGGCAGATACGCAGTATTTT. It encodes CASTSTGSLADTQYF. This chain uses TRBV3-1 with TRBJ2-3; no clear D. CDR3 length: 15 amino acids. Germline lookup yields CDR1 LGHDT and CDR2 YNNKEL (reference sequence). Trimming cost V 7 bases and J 4 bases, with 18 bases left between them.